This T cell receptor beta chain stems from a study of T cells expressing NK-cell markers. Overall study: From sorted CD3+CD56+NKG2C+, CD3+CD56+NKG2C- and CD3+CD56-NKG2C+ T cells came the TCR beta repertoires. Of eight sequenced donors, seven were HCMV-seropositive and one HCMV-seronegative.

The study's findings and limits: Also leading the CD3+CD56-NKG2C+ fraction in a handful of donors were these clonotypes.

Concerning this clonotype: Its antigen remains unidentified.

TCRdb reanalyzed the 5' RACE reads and collapses them to one entry per CDR3 protein, without DNA. The sample totals around 550,000 distinct CDR3 sequences. This CDR3 has 17 amino acids. Germline loops: CDR1 DFQATT, CDR2 SNEGSKA (reference sequence). Sequencing was carried out using blood T cells: a sorted CD56 or NKG2C T cell subset, CD4+ or CD8+ T cells, or bulk PBMC T cells (not recorded which). The sequence derives from a man younger than 35 in good health. V is TRBV20-1 and J is TRBJ1-5; the TCRdb D gene call, TRBD1, has no DNA to confirm it. The CDR3 is CSARDLGQGLSNQPQHF.